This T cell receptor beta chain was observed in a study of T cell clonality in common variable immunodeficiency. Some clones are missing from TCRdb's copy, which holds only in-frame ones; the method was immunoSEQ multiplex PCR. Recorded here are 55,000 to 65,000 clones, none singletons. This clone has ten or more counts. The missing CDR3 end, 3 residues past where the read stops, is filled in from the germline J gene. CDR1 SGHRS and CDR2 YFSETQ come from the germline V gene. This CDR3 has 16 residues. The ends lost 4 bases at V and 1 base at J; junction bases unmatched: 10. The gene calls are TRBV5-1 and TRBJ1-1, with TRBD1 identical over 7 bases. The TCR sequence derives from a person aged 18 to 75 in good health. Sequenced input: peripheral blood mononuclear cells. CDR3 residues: CASSPKQQGRNTEAFF. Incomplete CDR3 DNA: TGCGCCAGCAGCCCCAAACAACAGGGGCGGAACACTGAA.